This T cell receptor (beta chain) comes out of a study of Ad26.COV2.S vaccination and SARS-CoV-2 variants. Study-wide results and caveats: Compared with placebo recipients, vaccine recipients had higher spike-specific TCR breadth.

This sample's treatment: some 19 received Ad26.COV2.S at low or high dose, single or two shots; a few received placebo; per-sample allocation not given. The study sampled participants on day 63 after the first vaccine or placebo injection. TCRdb's table, derived via immunoSEQ multiplex PCR, lists solely in-frame clones and lacks some. The repertoire has around 420,000 clones, 85% to 90% of them found once; the top ten carry 3.6%. The CDR3 has 16 amino acids. Germline CDR1 and CDR2: SGHNT and YYREEE (reference sequence). The V segment lost 5 bases and the J segment 1 base; nucleotides outside the gene matches: 4. As for this clone: Its antigen is currently unknown.

The sequence derives from a person between 18 and 59 years old who received the Ad26.COV2.S COVID-19 vaccine or a placebo. The chain uses TRBV5-4 and TRBJ2-2, with TRBD2 matching 11 bases. Sample: peripheral blood, taken in a trial of Ad26.COV2.S vaccine versus placebo. CDR3 nucleotides: TGTGCCAGCAGTCCCCTAGCGGGGGGGAACACCGGGGAGCTGTTTTTT. Protein sequence: CASSPLAGGNTGELFF.